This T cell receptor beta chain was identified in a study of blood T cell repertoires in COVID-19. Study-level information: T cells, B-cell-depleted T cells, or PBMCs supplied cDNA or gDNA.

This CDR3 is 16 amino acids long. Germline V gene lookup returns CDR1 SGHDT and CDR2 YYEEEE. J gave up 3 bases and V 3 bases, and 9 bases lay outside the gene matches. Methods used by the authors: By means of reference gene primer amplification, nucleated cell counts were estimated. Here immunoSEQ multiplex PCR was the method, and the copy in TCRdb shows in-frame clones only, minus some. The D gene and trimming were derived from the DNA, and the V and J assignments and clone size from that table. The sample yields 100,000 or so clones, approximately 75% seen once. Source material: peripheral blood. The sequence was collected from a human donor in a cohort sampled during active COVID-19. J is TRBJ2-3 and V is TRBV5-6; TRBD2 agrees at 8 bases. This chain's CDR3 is CASSWRGGGLTDTQYF. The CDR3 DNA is TGTGCCAGCAGCTGGAGGGGCGGGGGGCTAACAGATACGCAGTATTTT.